The rows below give T cell receptor beta chains drawn from one sample of a study of T cell clones after liver transplantation. TCRdb's table, derived via immunoSEQ multiplex PCR, lists solely in-frame clones and lacks some. The sample consists of roughly 80,000 clones, nearly 85% of them appearing once. The starting material was CD4+ T cells from blood, obtained around 45 months after liver transplant. These receptors were taken from a human patient who received a liver transplant. The graft donor may have contributed some T cells. Each CDR3 is given with its conserved first and last residue. A D gene is named only where the DNA matches it firmly. Expanded clones are given a class, and other clones once, few, many or no size at all.

j_call	v_call	clone_size	d_call	cdr3_nt	cdr3_aa
TRBJ1-1	TRBV6-5	.	.	TGTGCCAGCAGTTACTCGAAGGGGGGAGCGACTGAAGCTTTCTTT	CASSYSKGGATEAFF
TRBJ1-1	TRBV7-8	.	.	TGTGCCAGCAGCTTAGCGGGGACGGGGAATGAAGCTTTCTTT	CASSLAGTGNEAFF
TRBJ1-1	TRBV6-6	.	.	TGTGCCAGCAGCATGCAGGGAGGTGGCACTGAAGCTTTCTTT	CASSMQGGGTEAFF
TRBJ1-1	TRBV6-5	.	.	TGTGCCAGCAGGCGGGCCACTGAAGCTTTCTTT	CASRRATEAFF
TRBJ1-1	TRBV23-1	.	TRBD1	TGCGCCACGGGGAAATGGACAGGGAAAAGTCGCACTGAAGCTTTCTTT	CATGKWTGKSRTEAFF
TRBJ1-1	TRBV5-1	.	.	TGCGCCAGCAGCTTGGGTGTTAACACTGAAGCTTTCTTT	CASSLGVNTEAFF
TRBJ2-7	TRBV27	.	.	TGTGCCAGCAGTATCCGACAGGGAGGGTACGAGCAGTACTTC	CASSIRQGGYEQYF
TRBJ1-5	TRBV18	.	.	TGTGCCAGCTCCCCTACAGGGACTAACAATCAGCCCCAGCATTTT	CASSPTGTNNQPQHF
TRBJ1-1	TRBV4-3	.	.	TGCGCCAGCAGCCAAGACGTACAGCAACCAAACACTGAAGCTTTCTTT	CASSQDVQQPNTEAFF
TRBJ2-7	TRBV7-7	.	.	TGTGCTAGCAGCTTAGCCCAGGGTGCCGAGCAGTACTTC	CASSLAQGAEQYF
TRBJ1-1	TRBV27	once	.	TGTGCCAGCAGTCCCCATGACAGCGGGAACACTGAAGCTTTCTTT	CASSPHDSGNTEAFF
TRBJ2-5	TRBV2	.	.	TGTGCGAGCAGCGTTGGCGGCAAGACCCAGTACTTC	CASSVGGKTQYF
TRBJ1-1	TRBV6-5	.	.	TGTGCCAGCAGCCAGGGCGCTGAAGCTTTCTTT	CASSQGAEAFF
TRBJ2-1	TRBV9	.	.	TGTGCCAGCAGCGAATCTAGCTCCTACTCCTACAATGAGCAGTTCTTC	CASSESSSYSYNEQFF
TRBJ2-1	TRBV27	once	TRBD2	TGTGCCAGCAGTTCCGCGGGAGGAGACGTGCCGAGATTCTTC	CASSSAGGDVPRFF
TRBJ2-7	TRBV9	.	TRBD1	TGTGCCAGCAGCGGCAGACAGGGGTCCTACGAGCAGTACTTC	CASSGRQGSYEQYF
TRBJ2-5	TRBV5-1	.	.	TGCGCCAGCAGCTTGTTCGGGTACCAAGAGACCCAGTACTTC	CASSLFGYQETQYF
TRBJ2-7	TRBV5-1	few	TRBD2	TGCGCCAGCAGCTTGAGGCGGGAGGGACACGAGCAGTACTTC	CASSLRREGHEQYF
TRBJ1-5	TRBV9	.	.	TGTGCCAGCGGAGATAGCAATCAGCCCCAGCATTTT	CASGDSNQPQHF
TRBJ1-2	TRBV18	.	.	TGTGCCAGCTCACGAGAGGTCAACTATGGCTACACCTTC	CASSREVNYGYTF
TRBJ2-7	TRBV5-1	.	TRBD1	TGCGCCAGCAGCTTACAGGGGAATATCGACGAGCAGTACTTC	CASSLQGNIDEQYF
TRBJ2-2	TRBV18	.	.	TGTGCCAGCTCACCCACAGGAATGCGGTCCACCGGGGAGCTGTTTTTT	CASSPTGMRSTGELFF
TRBJ1-4	TRBV5-6	.	TRBD1	TGTGCCAGCAGCTTGTGGACAGGGGTCGGGGGAAAACTGTTTTTT	CASSLWTGVGGKLFF
TRBJ1-1	TRBV5-4	.	TRBD1	TGTGCCAGCAGCTTGGGGACAGGGGCATCAATGAACACTGAAGCTTTCTTT	CASSLGTGASMNTEAFF
TRBJ2-7	TRBV14	.	.	TGTGCCAGCAGCCAAGGATTAGGACGGCCTGGGACCCCTTACGAGCAGTACTTC	CASSQGLGRPGTPYEQYF
TRBJ1-4	TRBV5-1	once	.	TGCGCCAGCAGCTTGGACACCTTTGCAACTAATGAAAAACTGTTTTTT	CASSLDTFATNEKLFF
TRBJ2-1	TRBV4-3	once	TRBD2	TGCGCCAGCAGCCAAGATAGCGGGAACTCCTACAATGAGCAGTTCTTC	CASSQDSGNSYNEQFF
TRBJ1-3	TRBV11-2	once	.	TGTGCCAGCAGCTTAAACACCCGGGAGTCAGACACCATATATTTT	CASSLNTRESDTIYF
TRBJ2-7	TRBV6-6	.	.	TGTGCCAGGGTCTGTTACGAGCAGTACTTC	CARVCYEQYF
TRBJ2-6	TRBV5-6	.	.	TGTGCCAGCAGCTTGTTTACCAGCTCTGGGGCCAACGTCCTGACTTTC	CASSLFTSSGANVLTF
TRBJ1-1	TRBV11-2	.	.	TGTGCCAGCAGCTTGGCCAATTCCAAGGGGGGAGCTTTCTTT	CASSLANSKGGAFF